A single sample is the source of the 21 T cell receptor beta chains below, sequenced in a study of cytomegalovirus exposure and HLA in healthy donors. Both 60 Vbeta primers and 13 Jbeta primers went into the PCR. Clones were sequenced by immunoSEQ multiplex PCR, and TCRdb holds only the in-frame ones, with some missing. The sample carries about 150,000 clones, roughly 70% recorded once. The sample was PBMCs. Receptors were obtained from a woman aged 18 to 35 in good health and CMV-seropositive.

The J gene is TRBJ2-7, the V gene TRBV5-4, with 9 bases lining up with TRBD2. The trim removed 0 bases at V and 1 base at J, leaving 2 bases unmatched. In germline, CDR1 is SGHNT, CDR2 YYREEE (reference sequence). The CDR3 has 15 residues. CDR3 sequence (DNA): TGTGCCAGCAGCTTGGGCAGCGGGGGGTCCTACGAGCAGTACTTC. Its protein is CASSLGSGGSYEQYF.

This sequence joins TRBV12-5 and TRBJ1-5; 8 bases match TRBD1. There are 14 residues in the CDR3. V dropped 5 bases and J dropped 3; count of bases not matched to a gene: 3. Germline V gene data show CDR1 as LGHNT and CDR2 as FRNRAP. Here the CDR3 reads CASGPDRDNQPQHF. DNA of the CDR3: TGTGCTAGTGGTCCGGACAGGGACAATCAGCCCCAGCATTTT.

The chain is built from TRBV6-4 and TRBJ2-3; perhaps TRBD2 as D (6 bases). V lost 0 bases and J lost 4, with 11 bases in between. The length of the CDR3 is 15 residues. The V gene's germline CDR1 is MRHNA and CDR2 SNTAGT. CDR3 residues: CASSDSGGVADTQYF. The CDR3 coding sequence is TGTGCCAGCAGTGACTCTGGCGGGGTCGCAGATACGCAGTATTTT.

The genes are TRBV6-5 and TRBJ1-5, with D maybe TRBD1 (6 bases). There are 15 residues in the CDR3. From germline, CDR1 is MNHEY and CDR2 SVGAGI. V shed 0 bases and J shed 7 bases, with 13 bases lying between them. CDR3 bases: TGTGCCAGCAGTTACTCTCGGGGGCGGGGGCAGCCCCAGCATTTT. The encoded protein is CASSYSRGRGQPQHF.

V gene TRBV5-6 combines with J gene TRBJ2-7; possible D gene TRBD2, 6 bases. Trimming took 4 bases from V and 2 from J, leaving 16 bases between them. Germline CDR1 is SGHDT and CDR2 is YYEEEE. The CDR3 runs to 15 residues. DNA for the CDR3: TGTGCCAGCAGCCCAGCCGGGGGAAGGACCTACGAGCAGTACTTC. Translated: CASSPAGGRTYEQYF.

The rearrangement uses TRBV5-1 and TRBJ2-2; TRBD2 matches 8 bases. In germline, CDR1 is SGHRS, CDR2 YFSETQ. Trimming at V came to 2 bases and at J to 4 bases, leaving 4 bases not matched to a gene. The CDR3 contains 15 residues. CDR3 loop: CASSFGGVSTGELFF. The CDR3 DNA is TGCGCCAGCAGCTTCGGGGGGGTCAGCACCGGGGAGCTGTTTTTT.

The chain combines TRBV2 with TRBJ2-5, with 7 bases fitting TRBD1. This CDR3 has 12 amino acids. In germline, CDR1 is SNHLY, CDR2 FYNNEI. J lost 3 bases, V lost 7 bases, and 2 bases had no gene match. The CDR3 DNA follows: TGTGCCAGCATGACAGGGAAAGAGACCCAGTACTTC. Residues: CASMTGKETQYF.

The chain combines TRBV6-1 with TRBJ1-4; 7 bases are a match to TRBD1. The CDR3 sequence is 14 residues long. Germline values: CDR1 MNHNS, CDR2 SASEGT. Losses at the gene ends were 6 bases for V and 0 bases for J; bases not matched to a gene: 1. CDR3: CASRDRATNEKLFF. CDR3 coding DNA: TGTGCCAGCAGAGACAGGGCAACTAATGAAAAACTGTTTTTT.

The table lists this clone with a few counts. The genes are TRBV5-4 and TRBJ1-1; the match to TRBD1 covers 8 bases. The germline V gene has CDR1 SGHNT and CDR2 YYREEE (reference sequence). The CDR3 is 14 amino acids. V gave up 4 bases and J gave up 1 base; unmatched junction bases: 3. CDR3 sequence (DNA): TGTGCCAGCAGCGGACAGGGACCGAACACTGAAGCTTTCTTT. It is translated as CASSGQGPNTEAFF.

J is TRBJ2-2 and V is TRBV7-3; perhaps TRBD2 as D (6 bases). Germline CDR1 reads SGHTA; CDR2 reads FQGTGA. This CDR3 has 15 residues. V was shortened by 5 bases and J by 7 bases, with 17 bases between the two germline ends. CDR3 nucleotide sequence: TGTGCCAGCAGCCAAGCGGGCCCCGGGGGCGGGGAGCTGTTTTTT. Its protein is CASSQAGPGGGELFF.

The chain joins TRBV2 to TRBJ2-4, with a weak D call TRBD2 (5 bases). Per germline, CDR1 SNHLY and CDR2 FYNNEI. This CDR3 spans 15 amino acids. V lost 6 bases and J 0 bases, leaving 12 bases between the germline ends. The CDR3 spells CASRMTTGAKNIQYF. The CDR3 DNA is TGTGCCAGCAGAATGACTACGGGAGCCAAAAACATTCAGTACTTC.

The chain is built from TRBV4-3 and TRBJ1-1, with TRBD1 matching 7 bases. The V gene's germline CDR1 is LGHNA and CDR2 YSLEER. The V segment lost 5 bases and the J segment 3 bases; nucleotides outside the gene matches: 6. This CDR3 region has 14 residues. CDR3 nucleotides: TGCGCCAGCAGCACCCGACAGGGATACACTGAAGCTTTCTTT. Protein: CASSTRQGYTEAFF.

The CDR3 reads CASRLGLAASTDTQYF. CDR3 bases: TGTGCCAGCAGGCTCGGACTAGCGGCGAGCACAGATACGCAGTATTTT. The genes are TRBV6-6 and TRBJ2-3, with TRBD2 matching 10 bases. V trimming: 6 bases; J trimming: 0 bases; junction bases outside the gene matches: 6. Germline CDR1 MNHNY, CDR2 SVGAGI (reference sequence). This CDR3 has 16 amino acids.

CDR3 DNA sequence: TGTGCCAGCAGTGATGACAGGGCCCATGAGCAGTTCTTC. Its translation is CASSDDRAHEQFF. The chain is built from TRBV2 and TRBJ2-1; 7 bases align to TRBD1. V trimming: 3 bases; J trimming: 8 bases; junction bases outside the gene matches: 4. CDR3 size: 13 residues. Germline V CDR1 and CDR2: SNHLY, FYNNEI.

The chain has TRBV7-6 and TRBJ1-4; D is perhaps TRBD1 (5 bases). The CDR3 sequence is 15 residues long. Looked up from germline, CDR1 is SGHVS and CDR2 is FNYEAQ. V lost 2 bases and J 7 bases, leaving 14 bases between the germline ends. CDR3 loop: CASSLRGRGVEKLFF. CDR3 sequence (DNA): TGTGCCAGCAGCTTACGGGGGAGGGGCGTTGAAAAACTGTTTTTT.

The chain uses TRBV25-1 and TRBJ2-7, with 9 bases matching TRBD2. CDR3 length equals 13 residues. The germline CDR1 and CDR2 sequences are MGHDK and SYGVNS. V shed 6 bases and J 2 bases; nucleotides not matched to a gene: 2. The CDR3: CASRRGGAYEQYF. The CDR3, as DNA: TGTGCCAGCAGGCGGGGGGGGGCCTACGAGCAGTACTTC.

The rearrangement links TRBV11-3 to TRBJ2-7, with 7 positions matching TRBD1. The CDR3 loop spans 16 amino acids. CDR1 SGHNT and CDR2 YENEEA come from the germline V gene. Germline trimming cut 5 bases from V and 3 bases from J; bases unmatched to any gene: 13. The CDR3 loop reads CASSHRGPGQHYEQYF. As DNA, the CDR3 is TGTGCCAGCAGCCATAGGGGGCCGGGACAGCACTACGAGCAGTACTTC.

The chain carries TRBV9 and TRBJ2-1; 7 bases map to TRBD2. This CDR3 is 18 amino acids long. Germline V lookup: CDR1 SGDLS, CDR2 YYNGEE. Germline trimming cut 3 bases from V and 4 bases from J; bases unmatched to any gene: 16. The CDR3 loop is CASSGPWGSGLSYNEQFF. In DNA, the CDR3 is TGTGCCAGCAGCGGGCCGTGGGGATCGGGACTATCTTACAATGAGCAGTTCTTC.

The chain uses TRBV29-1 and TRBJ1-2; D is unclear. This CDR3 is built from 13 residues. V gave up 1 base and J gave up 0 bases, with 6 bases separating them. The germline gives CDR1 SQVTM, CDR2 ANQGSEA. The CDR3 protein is CSVEGASNYGYTF. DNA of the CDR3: TGCAGCGTTGAAGGAGCCTCTAACTATGGCTACACCTTC.

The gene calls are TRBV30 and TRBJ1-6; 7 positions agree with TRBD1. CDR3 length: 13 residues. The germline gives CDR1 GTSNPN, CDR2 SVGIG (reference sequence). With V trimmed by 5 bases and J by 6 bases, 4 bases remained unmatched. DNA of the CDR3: TGTGCCTGGGGGGCAGGGGGTAATTCACCCCTCCACTTT. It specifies CAWGAGGNSPLHF.

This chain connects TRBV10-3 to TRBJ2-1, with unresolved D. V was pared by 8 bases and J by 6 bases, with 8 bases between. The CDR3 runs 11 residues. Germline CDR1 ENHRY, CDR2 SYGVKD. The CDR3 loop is CAIGSGNEQFF. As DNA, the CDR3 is TGTGCCATCGGGTCGGGCAATGAGCAGTTCTTC.